This T cell receptor (beta chain) was identified during a study of identical twins. Whole-study results and caveats: Beta out-of-frame sequences showed weaker excess sharing between twins. Conclusions were drawn cross-sectionally by statistical analysis, without following the same donors. Memory repertoires lacked the insertion deficit that abundant cord blood beta clonotypes showed.

Template switching, a step in the protocol, added a universal primer site, and cDNA carried unique molecular identifiers. TCRdb re-called the 5' RACE reads through MiXCR, storing one row per CDR3 protein. The data hold about 890,000 distinct CDR3 sequences, with 9% to 15% observed a single time. The CDR3 contains 15 residues. V was pared by 2 bases and J by 4 bases, with 12 bases between. Concerning this clonotype: Antigen specificity is unknown.

These data also formed part of another study, on yellow fever vaccine responses in identical twins.

Sequencing was carried out using PBMCs. The chain uses TRBV12-3 or TRBV12-4 and TRBJ2-1; D is unclear. The receptor's source is a woman aged 18 to 35 in good health. CDR3 amino acids: CASSLRGSDYNEQFF. DNA of the CDR3: TGTGCCAGCAGTTTAAGAGGTTCTGATTACAATGAGCAGTTCTTC.